This passage covers 15 T cell receptor beta chains from one sample sequenced in a study of control samples from healthy donors and cancer patients. Repertoires were generated with immunoSEQ multiplex PCR, while TCRdb's copy carries only in-frame clones and drops some. The repertoire includes about 170,000 clones, over 85% of them detected once, and roughly 4% sits in the top ten. The sequencing sample was made of blood. The receptors come from a woman in her sixties or seventies in good health.

The CDR3 nucleotides read TGTGCCAGCAGCTTGTTCAGTAGGACTAGCAATGAGCAGTTCTTC. Translation: CASSLFSRTSNEQFF. The V call is TRBV5-8, the J call TRBJ2-1; TRBD2 matches 7 bases. Losses at the gene ends were 1 base for V and 6 bases for J; bases not matched to a gene: 7. This CDR3 spans 15 amino acids. Per germline, CDR1 SGHTS and CDR2 YDEGEE.

The V gene is TRBV2, the J gene TRBJ1-1, with TRBD1 matching 8 bases. The CDR3 loop spans 14 amino acids. Germline V gene data show CDR1 as SNHLY and CDR2 as FYNNEI. The junction had 7 bases not matched to a gene; V was cut back by 10 bases and J by 0 bases. CDR3 DNA sequence: TGTGCCATAAACAGGGGGGCCATGAACACTGAAGCTTTCTTT. It translates to CAINRGAMNTEAFF.

J is TRBJ2-1 and V is TRBV19; D is possibly TRBD1 (5 bases). V was shortened by 3 bases and J by 9 bases, with 12 bases between the two germline ends. Looked up from germline, CDR1 is LNHDA and CDR2 is SQIVND (reference sequence). The CDR3 is 13 amino acids. The CDR3 nucleotides read TGTGCCAGTAGTATCGACAGTCCTCCTGAGCAGTTCTTC. It codes for CASSIDSPPEQFF.

The V gene is TRBV29-1, the J gene TRBJ2-1, with D uncertain. Germline values: CDR1 SQVTM, CDR2 ANQGSEA. Trimming left V 7 bases short and J 2 bases short, with 15 bases between. The CDR3 covers 14 residues. The CDR3 DNA follows: TGCAGCGCCGACGGGCGGACGGCCTACAATGAGCAGTTCTTC. Translated, it gives CSADGRTAYNEQFF.

The chain couples TRBV7-2 to TRBJ1-4; 7 nucleotides align to TRBD1. The germline gives CDR1 SGHTA, CDR2 FQGNSA. This CDR3 comprises 12 residues. With 5 bases clipped from V and 14 bases from J, the junction kept 8 bases outside the gene matches. CDR3 region: CASSPDRLFLFF. The CDR3 DNA sequence: TGTGCCAGCAGCCCGGACAGGTTGTTTCTGTTTTTT.

This clone was seen a few times. This sample also contains other DNA sequences that code for the same CDR3. This chain uses TRBV12-3 or TRBV12-4 with TRBJ1-2; possible D gene TRBD1, 5 bases. This CDR3 spans 13 amino acids. Trimming stripped 2 bases from V and 2 bases from J, with 6 bases between. DNA of the CDR3: TGTGCCAGCAGTTTATACAGGAACTATGGCTACACCTTC. Protein sequence: CASSLYRNYGYTF.

The chain joins TRBV9 to TRBJ1-2, with D possibly TRBD1 on 6 matching bases. The V end was cut by 4 bases, the J end by 5 bases, with 15 bases between. Germline CDR1 and CDR2: SGDLS and YYNGEE. The CDR3 extends over 14 amino acids. In nucleotides, the CDR3 is TGTGCCAGCAGCTTAGAAGTAGGGGGTTATGGCTACACCTTC. This translates into CASSLEVGGYGYTF.

A single count supports this clone. The chain uses TRBV18 and TRBJ1-3; no definite D call. Germline CDR1 reads KGHSH; CDR2 reads LQKENI. Trimming removed 2 bases from V and 0 bases from J, with 8 bases in between. This CDR3 is 15 amino acids long. CDR3 sequence: CASSPADYSGNTIYF. CDR3 DNA sequence: TGTGCCAGCTCACCAGCGGACTACTCTGGAAACACCATATATTTT.

Comments on this clone: Other DNA sequences from this sample encode an identical CDR3 as well. The V gene is TRBV18, the J gene TRBJ2-7; TRBD1 matches 11 bases. Germline assignment: CDR1 KGHSH and CDR2 LQKENI. The V gene end was trimmed by 3 bases and the J gene end by 4 bases; junction bases not matched to a gene: 2. The CDR3 has 14 residues. The CDR3 spells CASSPGTGGYEQYF. The CDR3 DNA sequence: TGTGCCAGCTCACCCGGGACAGGGGGGTACGAGCAGTACTTC. Full variable domain (rest looked up from reference TRBV18 and TRBJ2-7): NAGVMQNPRHLVRRRGQEARLRCSPMKGHSHVYWYRQLPEEGLKFMVYLQKENIIDESGMPKERFSAEFPKEGPSILRIQQVVRGDSAAYFCASSPGTGGYEQYFGPGTRLTVT.

V and J are TRBV6-5 and TRBJ2-5; possibly TRBD1 or TRBD2 for D (6 bases each). Germline V CDR1 and CDR2: MNHEY, SVGAGI. The CDR3 extends over 13 amino acids. Trimming took 7 bases from V and 2 from J, leaving 11 bases between them. CDR3 in amino acids: CASNGGGQETQYF. The CDR3 nucleotides are TGTGCCAGCAACGGAGGGGGACAAGAGACCCAGTACTTC.

The chain employs TRBV2 and TRBJ1-5, with 7 bases lining up with TRBD1. V shed 4 bases, J shed 5 bases, and the junction held 5 bases outside the gene matches. The length of the CDR3 is 14 residues. Germline values: CDR1 SNHLY, CDR2 FYNNEI. CDR3 bases: TGTGCCAGCAGTGGACAGGGAACATATCAGCCCCAGCATTTT. Translation: CASSGQGTYQPQHF.

J is TRBJ1-5 and V is TRBV7-9; D perhaps matches TRBD1 (6 bases). The CDR3 runs to 18 residues. V gave up 0 bases and J gave up 0 bases, with 15 bases separating them. The V gene's germline CDR1 is SEHNR and CDR2 FQNEAQ (reference sequence). CDR3 in DNA: TGTGCCAGCAGCTTAGCCATATCAGGGGACCGTAGCAATCAGCCCCAGCATTTT. Translated: CASSLAISGDRSNQPQHF.

The rearrangement uses TRBV5-1 and TRBJ2-7, with D perhaps assigned TRBD1 or TRBD2 (5 bases each). Germline CDR1 reads SGHRS; CDR2 reads YFSETQ. V shed 0 bases and J shed 4 bases, with 17 bases lying between them. The CDR3 extends over 16 amino acids. The CDR3 loop reads CASSLVRGGTVYEQYF. The CDR3 nucleotides read TGCGCCAGCAGCTTGGTTCGTGGGGGAACGGTATACGAGCAGTACTTC.

This chain connects TRBV30 to TRBJ1-2, with TRBD1 as a possible D gene (5 bases). The CDR3 runs to 14 residues. Germline V gives CDR1 GTSNPN, CDR2 SVGIG (reference sequence). V was shortened by 2 bases and J by 6 bases, with 16 bases between the two germline ends. CDR3 DNA: TGTGCCTGGAGTACTCAGGGCCACGGGGATGGCTACACCTTC. This gives the protein CAWSTQGHGDGYTF. Together with reference TRBV30 and TRBJ1-2, the CDR3 gives the full variable domain: SQTIHQWPATLVQPVGSPLSLECTVEGTSNPNLYWYRQAAGRGLQLLFYSVGIGQISSEVPQNLSASRPQDRQFILSSKKLLLSDSGFYLCAWSTQGHGDGYTFGSGTRLTVV.

This chain joins TRBV30 and TRBJ1-2; TRBD1 is a possible D gene (5 bases). Deletions cut 0 bases from V and 3 bases from J, with 14 bases between. The CDR3 extends over 15 amino acids. Germline CDR1 and CDR2: GTSNPN and SVGIG (reference sequence). This chain's CDR3 is CAWSVGAPGDYGYTF. As DNA, the CDR3 is TGTGCCTGGAGTGTAGGGGCGCCCGGAGACTATGGCTACACCTTC.